There are a few counts of the clone carrying this T cell receptor (beta chain). The antigen is undetermined. The data are from a study of beta chain features in type 1 diabetes. In the study overall: When patients were set against healthy donors, age, gender and cell yields were similar. Examined across all samples were some 99 million sorted cells.

Germline CDR1 is SGHTA and CDR2 is FQGTGA. V lost 5 bases and J 15 bases, leaving 17 bases between the germline ends. The CDR3 consists of 12 residues. Each of the sorted populations had a purity greater than 95%. Study results and limitations: Among patients, naive, central memory and Treg TCRB repertoires appeared more similar than among healthy donors. Among patients with Type 1 diabetes, TCRB CDR3s were moderately but significantly shorter in every one of the four CD4+ subsets.

Expressed TCRB transcripts were sequenced after all isolated RNA was converted to cDNA. The data were produced by immunoSEQ multiplex PCR, yet TCRdb's version contains in-frame clones alone and is incomplete. Altogether 300,000 to 400,000 clones are present, about 10% being singletons, with the ten largest covering roughly 0.6%. What was sequenced was central memory CD4+ T cells from blood. The receptor's source is a man aged 25-45 years with type 1 diabetes. The V and J genes are TRBV7-3 and TRBJ2-4; D tentatively fits TRBD1 or TRBD2 (5 bases each). The CDR3 reads CASSDYGGLWYF. The CDR3 region has the DNA TGTGCCAGCAGCGATTATGGGGGTTTGTGGTACTTC.